This record concerns one T cell receptor (beta chain) sequence. Its antigen is as yet unknown. Indicated treatment: oral pan-JAK inhibitor, 5-10 mg twice daily. Obtained from alopecia areata patients were lesional scalp punch biopsies along with peripheral blood. This record comes from a study of CD8+ T cells in alopecia areata. Study-level findings and limits: During tofacitinib treatment, many expanded lesional clones remained in scalp and blood.

The authors extracted RNA and reverse transcribed it into cDNA as the sequencing template. The assay was immunoSEQ multiplex PCR, and TCRdb's table has in-frame clones only and misses some. The sample lists some 200,000 clones, around 50% occurring once. The TCR was taken from a human donor with alopecia areata. Material: CD8+ T cells sorted from blood, obtained at week 24, from a patient treated with tofacitinib.

This CDR3 is CASSNDRAPEAFF. CDR3 DNA sequence: TGTGCCAGCAGCAACGACAGGGCCCCTGAAGCTTTCTTT. The chain carries TRBV7-9 and TRBJ1-1, with 7 bases matching TRBD1. CDR1 and CDR2 from the germline V gene are SEHNR and FQNEAQ (reference sequence). CDR3 length: 13 amino acids. V shed 5 bases and J 6 bases; nucleotides not matched to a gene: 6.